These 27 T cell receptor beta chains share one sample of origin, sequenced in a study of CD8 T cells in Susac syndrome. Reverse transcription of about 0.5 to 1 ug RNA used random hexamers. Via MiXCR, TCRdb re-called the immunoSEQ multiplex PCR reads, giving one row per CDR3 protein. Of under 90,000 distinct CDR3 sequences listed, approximately 95% are singletons. Sequencing was done on a sample of CD8+ T cells from PBMCs. Receptors were obtained from a human donor with Susac syndrome.

The gene calls are TRBV19 and TRBJ2-1, with 9 nucleotides matching TRBD2. The V gene's germline CDR1 is LNHDA and CDR2 SQIVND (reference sequence). V was clipped by 8 bases and J by 5 bases; unmatched bases: 10. The CDR3 is 15 residues long. The CDR3 bases are TGTGCCAGTGCCATGCTCGTAGCGGGAGACAATGAGCAGTTCTTC. Amino acids: CASAMLVAGDNEQFF.

This clonotype was detected once. V and J are TRBV10-3 and TRBJ2-2, with 7 bases fitting TRBD1. The CDR3 sequence is 14 residues long. In germline, CDR1 is ENHRY, CDR2 SYGVKD. With V trimmed by 3 bases and J by 6 bases, 4 bases remained unmatched. CDR3 region: CAISETGAAGELFF. In DNA form, the CDR3 reads TGTGCCATCAGTGAAACAGGGGCGGCCGGGGAGCTGTTTTTT.

The gene calls are TRBV7-9 and TRBJ1-1, with D perhaps TRBD1 (6 bases). Germline-derived CDR1 and CDR2 are SEHNR and FQNEAQ (reference sequence). V lost 5 bases, J lost 0 bases, and 10 bases lay in between. The CDR3 spans 14 residues. The CDR3 protein is CASSGGDMNTEAFF. CDR3 DNA: TGTGCCAGCAGCGGGGGCGACATGAACACTGAAGCTTTCTTT.

The gene calls are TRBV27 and TRBJ2-2; the D call may be TRBD1 or TRBD2 (5 bases each). Trimming cost V 2 bases and J 3 bases, with 10 bases left between them. The CDR3 length is 15 residues. Germline-derived CDR1 and CDR2 are MNHEY and SMNVEV (reference sequence). The CDR3 reads CASSLGGSYTGELFF. CDR3 sequence (DNA): TGTGCCAGCAGTTTAGGGGGATCATACACCGGGGAGCTGTTTTTT.

The J gene is TRBJ1-5, the V gene TRBV27, with no clear D. The CDR3 is 14 amino acids. Deletions cut 6 bases from V and 1 base from J, with 10 bases between. Germline-derived CDR1 and CDR2 are MNHEY and SMNVEV (reference sequence). The CDR3 region is CASSTSWSNQPQHF. CDR3 nucleotides: TGTGCCAGCAGCACTAGTTGGAGCAATCAGCCCCAGCATTTT.

As to this clonotype: At one end the junction does not follow the germline gene, possibly because of a read error. The J gene is TRBJ2-3, the V gene TRBV14, with D unresolved. Germline lookup yields CDR1 SGHDN and CDR2 FVKESK. The CDR3 extends over 13 amino acids. The DNA for the CDR3 is TGTGCCAGCACCCAAATGCAGTGGGATACGCAGTATTTT. This translates into CASTQMQWDTQYF. The full variable domain, its missing parts supplied by reference TRBV14 and TRBJ2-3, is EAGVTQFPSHSVIEKGQTVTLRCDPISGHDNLYWYRRVMGKEIKFLLHFVKESKQDESGMPNNRFLAERTGGTYSTLKVQPAELEDSGVYFCASTQMQWDTQYFGPGTRLTVL.

The chain carries TRBV12-3 or TRBV12-4 and TRBJ2-4, with 9 bases lining up with TRBD1. There are 13 residues in the CDR3. J gave up 5 bases and V 9 bases, and 5 bases lay outside the gene matches. The CDR3 region has the DNA TGTGCCAGTTTACAGGGGGCTGAAAACATTCAGTACTTC. Protein product: CASLQGAENIQYF.

V usage is TRBV7-9 and J usage is TRBJ2-1, with D possibly matching TRBD2 (5 bases). There are 15 residues in the CDR3. The ends were cut back, 5 bases at V and 0 bases at J, with 11 bases in the middle. CDR1 is SEHNR and CDR2 is FQNEAQ in the germline V gene (reference sequence). CDR3 in amino acids: CASSHEGSSYNEQFF. DNA of the CDR3: TGTGCCAGCAGCCACGAGGGTAGCTCCTACAATGAGCAGTTCTTC.

The V call is TRBV20-1, the J call TRBJ2-3; 9 bases line up with TRBD1. The CDR3 is 15 residues long. V lost 3 bases, J lost 0 bases, and 4 bases stayed unmatched. Germline CDR1 reads DFQATT; CDR2 reads SNEGSKA (reference sequence). The DNA for the CDR3 is TGCAGTGCTAGTGGGACAGGGACTAGCACAGATACGCAGTATTTT. This encodes CSASGTGTSTDTQYF.

The J gene is TRBJ1-1, the V gene TRBV6-2 or TRBV6-3, with a weak D call TRBD1 (6 bases). This CDR3 contains 15 residues. Germline CDR1 and CDR2: MNHEY and SVGEGT. V was shortened by 2 bases and J by 1 base, with 11 bases between the two germline ends. As DNA, the CDR3 is TGTGCCAGCAGTTACCGACCGACAGGGAACACTGAAGCTTTCTTT. This codes for CASSYRPTGNTEAFF.

V gene TRBV2 combines with J gene TRBJ2-1; the D call may be TRBD1 or TRBD2 (5 bases each). Deletions cut 7 bases from V and 9 bases from J, with 13 bases between. Germline CDR1 and CDR2: SNHLY and FYNNEI. The CDR3 is made up of 12 amino acids. This chain's CDR3 is CASIRDGGEQFF. Here the CDR3 DNA reads TGTGCCAGCATCAGGGACGGTGGTGAGCAGTTCTTC.

The rearrangement links TRBV7-2 to TRBJ1-2; D gene ambiguous. Looked up from germline, CDR1 is SGHTA and CDR2 is FQGNSA. Trimming pared 11 bases from V and 13 bases from J, leaving 14 bases between. The length of the CDR3 is 9 residues. The CDR3 spells CAAGWVLTF. As DNA, the CDR3 is TGTGCCGCCGGTTGGGTCCTCACCTTC.

CDR3 coding DNA: TGCGCCAGCAGCCAAGATAGGCTAGGGGAAGAGACCCAGTACTTC. Encoded protein: CASSQDRLGEETQYF. The gene calls are TRBV4-1 and TRBJ2-5, with a weak D call TRBD1 (5 bases). The CDR3 consists of 15 residues. From germline, CDR1 is MGHRA and CDR2 YSYEKL. Trimming removed 0 bases from V and 3 bases from J, with 11 bases in between.

The chain is built from TRBV9 and TRBJ2-2; D not resolved. CDR1 SGDLS and CDR2 YYNGEE come from the germline V gene. This CDR3 spans 12 amino acids. Trimming left V 5 bases short and J 4 bases short, with 6 bases between. DNA of the CDR3: TGTGCCAGCAGTGGGCTCACCGGGGAGCTGTTTTTT. Amino acid sequence: CASSGLTGELFF.

The V call is TRBV27, the J call TRBJ1-1; D is undetermined. The CDR3 is 14 amino acids. Germline CDR1 MNHEY, CDR2 SMNVEV (reference sequence). With 2 bases removed from V and 5 bases from J, the gap between germline ends came to 12 bases. CDR3 sequence: CASSLRYAGTEAFF. CDR3 bases: TGTGCCAGCAGTTTAAGGTATGCCGGGACTGAAGCTTTCTTT.

The V call is TRBV25-1, the J call TRBJ2-5; 8 bases are shared with TRBD1. J lost 3 bases, V lost 0 bases, and 6 bases had no gene match. Germline CDR1 and CDR2: MGHDK and SYGVNS. The CDR3 is 16 residues long. The CDR3 DNA follows: TGTGCCAGCAGTGAATATACAGGGGGTGATGAAGAGACCCAGTACTTC. Its protein is CASSEYTGGDEETQYF. Supplemented by reference TRBV25-1 and TRBJ2-5, the full variable domain reads EADIYQTPRYLVIGTGKKITLECSQTMGHDKMYWYQQDPGMELHLIHYSYGVNSTEKGDLSSESTVSRIRTEHFPLTLESARPSHTSQYLCASSEYTGGDEETQYFGPGTRLLVL.

V and J are TRBV13 and TRBJ2-1, with TRBD2 matching 8 bases. Germline values: CDR1 PRHDT, CDR2 FYEKMQ (reference sequence). With 2 bases clipped from V and 8 bases from J, the junction kept 5 bases outside the gene matches. The CDR3 runs to 14 residues. The CDR3 loop is CASSLSGSEDEQFF. The CDR3 DNA reads TGTGCCAGCAGCTTAAGCGGGAGTGAGGATGAGCAGTTCTTC.

This chain joins TRBV6-4 and TRBJ2-1; D is unclear. Trimming took off 2 bases at V and 9 bases at J, with 11 bases between the two ends. CDR1 and CDR2 from the germline V gene are MRHNA and SNTAGT. CDR3 length: 13 residues. The CDR3: CASSDGQPGEQFF. CDR3 DNA sequence: TGTGCCAGCAGTGACGGTCAACCTGGTGAGCAGTTCTTC.

The chain employs TRBV20-1 and TRBJ1-2; 8 bases agree with TRBD1. CDR1 and CDR2 from the germline V gene are DFQATT and SNEGSKA (reference sequence). Trimming at V came to 4 bases and at J to 3 bases, leaving 7 bases not matched to a gene. The CDR3 sequence is 14 residues long. This CDR3 is CSANLQDRDYGYTF. DNA of the CDR3: TGCAGTGCTAATCTCCAGGACAGGGACTATGGCTACACCTTC.

V is TRBV2 and J is TRBJ1-5; D may be TRBD1 (6 bases). Germline CDR1 SNHLY, CDR2 FYNNEI. V dropped 6 bases and J dropped 2 bases, with 14 bases sitting between them. CDR3 size: 15 residues. CDR3 in DNA: TGTGCCAGCAGGGAGGGGGGTCTAGGCAATCAGCCCCAGCATTTT. Translating gives CASREGGLGNQPQHF.

The gene calls are TRBV13 and TRBJ1-1; D gene uncertain. With 2 bases removed from V and 4 bases from J, the gap between germline ends came to 8 bases. The CDR3 is 13 residues long. CDR1 is PRHDT, CDR2 FYEKMQ, per germline (reference sequence). CDR3 residues: CASSLSGSTEAFF. DNA of the CDR3: TGTGCCAGCAGCTTAAGTGGGTCCACTGAAGCTTTCTTT.

The genes are TRBV5-6 and TRBJ2-1; D may be TRBD2 (5 bases). Per the germline V gene, CDR1 is SGHDT and CDR2 is YYEEEE. V was clipped by 5 bases and J by 2 bases, with 8 bases between them. The CDR3 sequence is 13 residues long. Here the CDR3 reads CASREAAYNEQFF. The CDR3 nucleotides read TGTGCCAGCAGGGAGGCCGCCTACAATGAGCAGTTCTTC.

The chain has TRBV3-1 and TRBJ1-2, with a tentative D call TRBD1 (6 bases). CDR1 and CDR2 from the germline V gene are LGHDT and YNNKEL (reference sequence). CDR3 size: 14 residues. Trimming shortened V by 1 base and J by 5 bases, and 11 bases separated the two germline ends. CDR3 protein: CASSQALGGYGYTF. In nucleotides, the CDR3 is TGTGCCAGCAGCCAAGCCCTAGGGGGGTATGGCTACACCTTC.

J is TRBJ2-3 and V is TRBV20-1, with D perhaps matching TRBD1 or TRBD2 (5 bases each). Trimming pared 1 base from V and 3 bases from J, leaving 14 bases between. This CDR3 has 15 residues. Germline CDR1 is DFQATT and CDR2 is SNEGSKA (reference sequence). In DNA form, the CDR3 reads TGCAGTGCTAGAGGCAACTGGGGGTGGACAGATACGCAGTATTTT. Translated, it gives CSARGNWGWTDTQYF.

V and J are TRBV30 and TRBJ2-7, with TRBD2 identical over 13 bases. Germline V gene data show CDR1 as GTSNPN and CDR2 as SVGIG (reference sequence). CDR3 length: 15 residues. The V and J ends lost 4 bases and 2 bases, in that order; junction bases with no gene match: 5. CDR3 protein: CAWTPGLAGPYEQYF. DNA for the CDR3: TGTGCCTGGACCCCGGGACTAGCGGGGCCCTACGAGCAGTACTTC.

The J gene is TRBJ2-3, the V gene TRBV30; 9 bases are a match to TRBD1. Germline V gene lookup returns CDR1 GTSNPN and CDR2 SVGIG (reference sequence). The CDR3 spans 14 residues. V was pared by 2 bases and J by 4 bases, with 4 bases of the junction left unmatched. The DNA of the CDR3 is TGTGCCTGGAGTTCCGGGACAGGGTCAGATACGCAGTATTTT. Protein sequence: CAWSSGTGSDTQYF.

The V gene is TRBV29-1, the J gene TRBJ2-1, with 8 positions matching TRBD1. Looked up from germline, CDR1 is SQVTM and CDR2 is ANQGSEA. The V gene end was trimmed by 6 bases and the J gene end by 0 bases; junction bases not matched to a gene: 4. The CDR3 sequence is 14 residues long. The DNA for the CDR3 is TGCAGCGTGGGACAGGAGAGCTCCTACAATGAGCAGTTCTTC. Translation gives CSVGQESSYNEQFF.